This TCR beta chain originates from a study of blood T cell repertoires in COVID-19. On the study more broadly: Both acute and convalescent COVID-19 samples were obtained from the United States, Italy and Spain. T cells, B-cell-depleted T cells, or PBMCs provided the cDNA or gDNA that served as material.

Source study methods: Estimated nucleated cell counts came from reference gene primer amplification. The table came from immunoSEQ multiplex PCR; TCRdb's copy has only in-frame clones and leaves some out. V and J calls and clone size are those listed in that table; D and trimming were worked out from the DNA. This table holds roughly 200,000 clones, roughly 88% found once. Two negative PCRs, clearance, or symptom resolution characterized the recovered Cohort 3 donors. Germline CDR1 SGHRS, CDR2 YFSETQ. The CDR3 totals 16 residues. Trimming at V came to 4 bases and at J to 3 bases, leaving 8 bases not matched to a gene.

The sequenced sample was PBMCs or T cells enriched from blood (not recorded which). The V gene is TRBV5-1, the J gene TRBJ2-7, with 12 bases that match TRBD2. The sequence was collected from a woman in her twenties or thirties who had recovered from COVID-19. The CDR3 is CASSELAGGRVYEQYF. DNA for the CDR3: TGCGCCAGCAGCGAACTAGCGGGAGGACGGGTCTACGAGCAGTACTTC. The whole variable domain, remainder taken from reference TRBV5-1 and TRBJ2-7, is KAGVTQTPRYLIKTRGQQVTLSCSPISGHRSVSWYQQTPGQGLQFLFEYFSETQRNKGNFPGRFSGRQFSNSRSEMNVSTLELGDSALYLCASSELAGGRVYEQYFGPGTRLTVT.